The sequence of this T cell receptor beta chain was determined in a study of blood T cell repertoires in COVID-19. Study context: COVID-19 samples from acute and convalescent phases originated in the United States, Italy and Spain. T cells, B-cell-depleted T cells, or PBMCs provided the cDNA or gDNA that served as material.

This CDR3 is 16 amino acids long. V gave up 4 bases and J gave up 3 bases; unmatched junction bases: 10. Per germline, CDR1 SGHRS and CDR2 YFSETQ. As originally analysed: Reference gene primer amplification gave nucleated cell count estimates. Using immunoSEQ multiplex PCR, the repertoire was profiled, and TCRdb retains in-frame clones only, with some absent. V, J and clone size reflect that table, while D and trimming were determined from the DNA. The sample records tens of thousands of clones, around nine tenths being singletons. The receptor was derived from a human donor in a cohort sampled during active COVID-19. Sequencing was performed on peripheral blood. The chain employs TRBV5-1 and TRBJ1-3; 7 nucleotides line up with TRBD1. The CDR3 loop reads CASSLAGTVYGNTIYF. As DNA, the CDR3 is TGCGCCAGCAGCCTTGCGGGGACAGTTTATGGAAACACCATATATTTT. Drawing the rest from reference TRBV5-1 and TRBJ1-3, the complete variable domain is KAGVTQTPRYLIKTRGQQVTLSCSPISGHRSVSWYQQTPGQGLQFLFEYFSETQRNKGNFPGRFSGRQFSNSRSEMNVSTLELGDSALYLCASSLAGTVYGNTIYFGEGSWLTVV.